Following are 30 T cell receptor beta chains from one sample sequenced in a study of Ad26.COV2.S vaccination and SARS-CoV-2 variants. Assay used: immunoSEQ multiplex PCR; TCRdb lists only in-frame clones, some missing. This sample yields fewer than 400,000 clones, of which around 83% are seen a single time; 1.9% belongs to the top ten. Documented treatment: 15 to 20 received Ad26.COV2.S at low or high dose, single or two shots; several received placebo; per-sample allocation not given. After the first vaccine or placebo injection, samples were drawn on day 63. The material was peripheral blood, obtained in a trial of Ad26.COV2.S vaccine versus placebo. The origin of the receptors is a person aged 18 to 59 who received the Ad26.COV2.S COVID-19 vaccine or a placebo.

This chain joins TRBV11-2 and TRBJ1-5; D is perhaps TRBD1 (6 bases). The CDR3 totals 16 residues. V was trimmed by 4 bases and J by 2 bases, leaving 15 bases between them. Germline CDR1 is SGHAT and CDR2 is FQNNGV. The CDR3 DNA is TGTGCCAGCAGCTCATTCGGCAGGGGAGGCAATCAGCCCCAGCATTTT. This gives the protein CASSSFGRGGNQPQHF.

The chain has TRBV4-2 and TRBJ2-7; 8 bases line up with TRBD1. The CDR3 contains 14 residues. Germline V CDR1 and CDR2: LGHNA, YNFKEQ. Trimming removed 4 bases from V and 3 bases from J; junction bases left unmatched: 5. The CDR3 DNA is TGTGCCAGCAGCCCCCGGACAGGGAACTACGAGCAGTACTTC. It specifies CASSPRTGNYEQYF.

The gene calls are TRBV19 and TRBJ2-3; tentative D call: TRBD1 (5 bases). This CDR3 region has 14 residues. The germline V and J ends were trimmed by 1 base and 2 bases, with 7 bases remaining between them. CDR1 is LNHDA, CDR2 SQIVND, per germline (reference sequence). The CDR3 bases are TGTGCCAGTAGTATAGGGGGCTTCACAGATACGCAGTATTTT. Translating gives CASSIGGFTDTQYF.

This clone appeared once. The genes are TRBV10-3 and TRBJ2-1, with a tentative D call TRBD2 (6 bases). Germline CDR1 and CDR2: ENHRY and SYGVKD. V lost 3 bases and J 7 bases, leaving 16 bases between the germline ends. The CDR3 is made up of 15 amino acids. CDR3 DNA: TGTGCCATCAGTGATATGCGGGGCCAGAATAATGAGCAGTTCTTC. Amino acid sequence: CAISDMRGQNNEQFF.

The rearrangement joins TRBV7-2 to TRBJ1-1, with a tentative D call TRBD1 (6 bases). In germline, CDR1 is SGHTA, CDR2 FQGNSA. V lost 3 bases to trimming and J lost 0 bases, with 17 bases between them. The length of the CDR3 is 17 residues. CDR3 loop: CASSLGNRVRVNTEAFF. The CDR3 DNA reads TGTGCCAGCAGCTTGGGAAACAGGGTCCGGGTGAACACTGAAGCTTTCTTT.

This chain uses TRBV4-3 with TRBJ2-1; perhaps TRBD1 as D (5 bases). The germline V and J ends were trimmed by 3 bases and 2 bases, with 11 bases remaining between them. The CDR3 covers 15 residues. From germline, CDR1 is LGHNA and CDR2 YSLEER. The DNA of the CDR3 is TGCGCCAGCAGCCAGGGCCAGGGTACCTACAATGAGCAGTTCTTC. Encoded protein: CASSQGQGTYNEQFF.

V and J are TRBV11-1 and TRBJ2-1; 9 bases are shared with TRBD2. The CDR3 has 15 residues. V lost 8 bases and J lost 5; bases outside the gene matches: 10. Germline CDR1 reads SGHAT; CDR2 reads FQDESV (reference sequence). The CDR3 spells CASSVGLAKNNEQFF. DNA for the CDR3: TGTGCCAGCTCCGTAGGACTAGCGAAGAACAATGAGCAGTTCTTC.

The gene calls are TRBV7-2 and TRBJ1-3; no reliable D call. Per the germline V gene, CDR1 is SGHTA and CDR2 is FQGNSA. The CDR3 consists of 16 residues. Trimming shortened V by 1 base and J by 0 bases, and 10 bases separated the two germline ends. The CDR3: CASSLVSQPSGNTIYF. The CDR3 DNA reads TGTGCCAGCAGCTTAGTTTCTCAACCCTCTGGAAACACCATATATTTT.

DNA for the CDR3: TGTGCCAGTAGTACCTGGGCGGGGGGGCTAAATGAGCAGTTCTTC. Protein: CASSTWAGGLNEQFF. The genes are TRBV19 and TRBJ2-1; 9 bases are a match to TRBD2. From germline, CDR1 is LNHDA and CDR2 SQIVND (reference sequence). V was pared by 4 bases and J by 7 bases, with 8 bases of the junction left unmatched. The CDR3 totals 15 residues.

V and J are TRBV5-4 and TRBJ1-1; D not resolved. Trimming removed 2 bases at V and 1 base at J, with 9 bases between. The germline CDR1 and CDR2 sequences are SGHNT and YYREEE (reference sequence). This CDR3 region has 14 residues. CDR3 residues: CASSFHRENTEAFF. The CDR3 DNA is TGTGCCAGCAGCTTCCACCGGGAGAACACTGAAGCTTTCTTT.

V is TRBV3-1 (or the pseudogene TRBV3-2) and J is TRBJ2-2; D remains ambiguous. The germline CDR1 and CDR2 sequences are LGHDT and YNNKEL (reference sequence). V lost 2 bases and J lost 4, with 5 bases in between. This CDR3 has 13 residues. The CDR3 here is CASSQLGTGELFF. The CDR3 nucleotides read TGTGCCAGCAGCCAACTGGGCACCGGGGAGCTGTTTTTT.

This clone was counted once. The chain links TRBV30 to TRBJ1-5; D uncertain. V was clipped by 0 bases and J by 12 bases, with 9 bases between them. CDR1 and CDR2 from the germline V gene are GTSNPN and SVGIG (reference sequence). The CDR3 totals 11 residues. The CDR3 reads CAWSVGPLQHF. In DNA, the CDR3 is TGTGCCTGGAGTGTAGGCCCTCTCCAGCATTTT. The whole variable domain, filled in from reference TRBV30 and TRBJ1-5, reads SQTIHQWPATLVQPVGSPLSLECTVEGTSNPNLYWYRQAAGRGLQLLFYSVGIGQISSEVPQNLSASRPQDRQFILSSKKLLLSDSGFYLCAWSVGPLQHFGDGTRLSIL.

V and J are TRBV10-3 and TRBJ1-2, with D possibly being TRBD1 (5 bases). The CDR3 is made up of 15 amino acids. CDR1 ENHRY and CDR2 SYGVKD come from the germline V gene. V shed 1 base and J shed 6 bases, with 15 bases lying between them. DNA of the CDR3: TGTGCCATCAGTGAGTACCCAAAGGGGTTAGATGGCTACACCTTC. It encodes CAISEYPKGLDGYTF.

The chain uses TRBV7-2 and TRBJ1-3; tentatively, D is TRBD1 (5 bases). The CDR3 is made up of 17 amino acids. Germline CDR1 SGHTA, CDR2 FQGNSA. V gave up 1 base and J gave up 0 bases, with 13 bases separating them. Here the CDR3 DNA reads TGTGCCAGCAGCTTAGTCAGGGTTGGCGGCTCTGGAAACACCATATATTTT. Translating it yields CASSLVRVGGSGNTIYF.

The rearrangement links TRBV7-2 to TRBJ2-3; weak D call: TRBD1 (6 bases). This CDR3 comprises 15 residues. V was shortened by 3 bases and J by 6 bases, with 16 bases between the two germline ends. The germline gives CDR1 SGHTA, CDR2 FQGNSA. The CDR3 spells CASSLTGLKADTQYF. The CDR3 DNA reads TGTGCCAGCAGCTTGACAGGCCTCAAGGCCGATACGCAGTATTTT.

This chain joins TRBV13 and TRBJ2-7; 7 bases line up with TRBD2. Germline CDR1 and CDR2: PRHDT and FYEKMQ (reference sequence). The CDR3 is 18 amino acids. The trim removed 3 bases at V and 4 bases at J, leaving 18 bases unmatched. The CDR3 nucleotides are TGTGCCAGCAGCTTTACTACCCCCGGGGAGGGCCGGGAGTACGAGCAGTACTTC. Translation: CASSFTTPGEGREYEQYF.

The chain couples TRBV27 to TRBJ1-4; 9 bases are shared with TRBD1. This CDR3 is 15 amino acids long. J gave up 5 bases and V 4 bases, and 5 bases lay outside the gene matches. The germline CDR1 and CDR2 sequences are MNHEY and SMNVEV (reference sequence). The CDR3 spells CASSSVGQGNEKLFF. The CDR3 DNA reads TGTGCCAGCAGTTCGGTGGGACAGGGAAATGAAAAACTGTTTTTT.

This chain's CDR3 is CASSYWGSASYNEQFF. The CDR3 bases are TGTGCCAGCAGTTACTGGGGGTCAGCCTCCTACAATGAGCAGTTCTTC. This sequence joins TRBV6-5 and TRBJ2-1; either TRBD1 or TRBD2 may supply D (5 bases each). This CDR3 is 16 amino acids long. CDR1 and CDR2 (germline): MNHEY, SVGAGI. The V and J ends lost 1 base and 0 bases respectively, with 10 bases between them.

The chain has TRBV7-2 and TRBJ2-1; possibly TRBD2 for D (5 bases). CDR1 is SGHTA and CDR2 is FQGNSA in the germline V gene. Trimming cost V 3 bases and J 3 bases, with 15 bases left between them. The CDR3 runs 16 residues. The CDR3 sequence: CASSFLIDYFYNEQFF. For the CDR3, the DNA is TGTGCCAGCAGCTTTTTGATCGACTACTTCTACAATGAGCAGTTCTTC.

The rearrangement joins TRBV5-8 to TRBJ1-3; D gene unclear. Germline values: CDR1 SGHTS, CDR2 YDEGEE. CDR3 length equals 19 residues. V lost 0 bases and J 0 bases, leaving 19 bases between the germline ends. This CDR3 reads CASSLGPLNYRNSGNTIYF. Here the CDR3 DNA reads TGTGCCAGCAGCTTGGGACCATTAAACTACAGAAACTCTGGAAACACCATATATTTT.

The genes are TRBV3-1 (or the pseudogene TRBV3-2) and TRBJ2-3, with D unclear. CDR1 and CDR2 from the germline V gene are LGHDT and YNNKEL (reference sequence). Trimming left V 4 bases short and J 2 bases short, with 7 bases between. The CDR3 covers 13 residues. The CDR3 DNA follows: TGTGCCAGCAGCCTAGGAGACACAGATACGCAGTATTTT. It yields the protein CASSLGDTDTQYF.

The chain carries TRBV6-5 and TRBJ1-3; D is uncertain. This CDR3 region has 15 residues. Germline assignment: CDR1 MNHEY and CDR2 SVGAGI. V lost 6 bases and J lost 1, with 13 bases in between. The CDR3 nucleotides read TGTGCCAGCAGGATGGACGTACAGTCTGGAAACACCATATATTTT. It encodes CASRMDVQSGNTIYF.

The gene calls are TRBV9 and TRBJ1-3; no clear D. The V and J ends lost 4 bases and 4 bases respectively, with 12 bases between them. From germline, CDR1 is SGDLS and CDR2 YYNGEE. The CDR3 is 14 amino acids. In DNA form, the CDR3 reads TGTGCCAGCAGCTTACGGACTGGAGGAAACACCATATATTTT. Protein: CASSLRTGGNTIYF.

This CDR3 reads CATSRFRTTSNQPQHF. The CDR3 region has the DNA TGTGCCACCAGCAGATTCAGGACAACAAGCAATCAGCCCCAGCATTTT. This chain links TRBV15 with TRBJ1-5; D possibly corresponds to TRBD1 (5 bases). The CDR3 loop spans 16 amino acids. Trimming took 2 bases from V and 1 from J, leaving 12 bases between them. CDR1 and CDR2 (germline): LNHNV, YYDKDF (reference sequence). The full variable domain, rest sourced from reference TRBV15 and TRBJ1-5, is DAMVIQNPRYQVTQFGKPVTLSCSQTLNHNVMYWYQQKSSQAPKLLFHYYDKDFNNEADTPDNFQSRRPNTSFCFLDIRSPGLGDTAMYLCATSRFRTTSNQPQHFGDGTRLSIL.

The CDR3 coding sequence is TGTGCCAGCAGCTTGGGGCTAGCCACTCACGAGCAGTACTTC. This codes for CASSLGLATHEQYF. This chain joins TRBV7-2 and TRBJ2-7; D assignment may be TRBD1 or TRBD2 (5 bases each). Germline CDR1 reads SGHTA; CDR2 reads FQGNSA. This CDR3 has 14 residues. V lost 3 bases and J lost 5, with 14 bases in between.

The CDR3 loop is CASSELGLDYNEQFF. The CDR3 DNA sequence: TGTGCCAGCAGTGAGTTGGGACTAGACTACAATGAGCAGTTCTTC. The V and J genes are TRBV2 and TRBJ2-1; TRBD2 matches 8 bases. This CDR3 is built from 15 residues. The germline CDR1 and CDR2 sequences are SNHLY and FYNNEI. Trimming cost V 3 bases and J 3 bases; bases outside gene matches: 4.

CDR3 region: CASSQSAYEQYF. The CDR3 DNA sequence: TGTGCCAGCAGCCAATCGGCCTACGAGCAGTACTTC. This chain joins TRBV3-1 (or the pseudogene TRBV3-2) and TRBJ2-7; no reliable D call. Looked up from germline, CDR1 is LGHDT and CDR2 is YNNKEL (reference sequence). This CDR3 contains 12 residues. V lost 2 bases, J lost 2 bases, and 4 bases lay in between.

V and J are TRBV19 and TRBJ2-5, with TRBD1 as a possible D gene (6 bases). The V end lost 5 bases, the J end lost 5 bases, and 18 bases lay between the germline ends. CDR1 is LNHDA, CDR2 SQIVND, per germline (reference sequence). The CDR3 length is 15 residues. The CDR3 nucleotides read TGTGCCAGTAGTCTCCGACAGGTGACCGGGGAGACCCAGTACTTC. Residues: CASSLRQVTGETQYF.

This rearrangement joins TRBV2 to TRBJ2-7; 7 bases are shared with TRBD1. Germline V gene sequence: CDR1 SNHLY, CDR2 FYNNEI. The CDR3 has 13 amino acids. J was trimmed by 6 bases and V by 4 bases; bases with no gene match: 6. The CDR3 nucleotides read TGTGCCAGCAGTGTAGACAGGGTCTTCGAGCAGTACTTC. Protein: CASSVDRVFEQYF.

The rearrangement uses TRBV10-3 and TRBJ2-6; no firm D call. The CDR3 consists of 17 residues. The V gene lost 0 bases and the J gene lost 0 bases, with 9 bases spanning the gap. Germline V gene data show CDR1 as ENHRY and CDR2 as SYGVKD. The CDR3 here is CAISESSRVSGANVLTF. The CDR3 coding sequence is TGTGCCATCAGTGAGTCGAGTAGGGTCTCTGGGGCCAACGTCCTGACTTTC.